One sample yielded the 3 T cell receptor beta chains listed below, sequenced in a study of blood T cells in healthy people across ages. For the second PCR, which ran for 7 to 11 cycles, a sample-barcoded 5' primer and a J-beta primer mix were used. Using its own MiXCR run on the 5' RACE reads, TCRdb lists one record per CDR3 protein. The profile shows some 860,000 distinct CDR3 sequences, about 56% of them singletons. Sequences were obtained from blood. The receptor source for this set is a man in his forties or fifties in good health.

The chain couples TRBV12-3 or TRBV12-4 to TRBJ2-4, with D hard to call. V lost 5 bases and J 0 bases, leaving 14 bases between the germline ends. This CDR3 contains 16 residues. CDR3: CASSPPSKLAKNIQYF. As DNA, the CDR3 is TGTGCCAGCAGTCCGCCCTCGAAACTAGCCAAAAACATTCAGTACTTC.

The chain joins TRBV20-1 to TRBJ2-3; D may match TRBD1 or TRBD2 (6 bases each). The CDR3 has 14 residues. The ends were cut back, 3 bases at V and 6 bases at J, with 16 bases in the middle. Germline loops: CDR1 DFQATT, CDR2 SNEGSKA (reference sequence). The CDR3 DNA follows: TGCAGTGCTAGTCGTGGGGGGCGCATTGATACGCAGTATTTT. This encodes CSASRGGRIDTQYF.

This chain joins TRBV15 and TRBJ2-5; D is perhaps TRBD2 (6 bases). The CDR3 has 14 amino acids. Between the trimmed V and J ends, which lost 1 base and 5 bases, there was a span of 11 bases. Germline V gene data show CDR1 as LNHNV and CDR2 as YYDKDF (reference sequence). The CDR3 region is CATSRVGGTETQYF. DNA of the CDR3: TGTGCCACCAGCAGAGTGGGGGGTACGGAGACCCAGTACTTC.